The next 5 T cell receptor beta chains were all read from a single sample in a study of a mutant IDH1 vaccine in newly diagnosed glioma. Method: immunoSEQ multiplex PCR; TCRdb's copy keeps in-frame clones and lacks some. The data hold about 53,000 clones, with less than 85% observed a single time. For these TCRs, the target antigens are not known. Time point of the sample: week 5, during vaccination. The vaccine gave 300 ug of a 20-mer mutant IDH1 peptide subcutaneously per dose. Here the sequenced sample was PBMCs, taken from a glioma patient whose treatment included an IDH1 peptide vaccine. The receptors shown here come from a young woman with glioma. Some clones in this sample may be carry-over from other donors' samples.

For this clone: Different DNA sequences within this sample yield the same CDR3. The V and J genes are TRBV6-5 and TRBJ1-1; D gene uncertain. Germline V lookup: CDR1 MNHEY, CDR2 SVGAGI. The V gene lost 6 bases and the J gene lost 5 bases, with 10 bases spanning the gap. There are 12 residues in the CDR3. CDR3: CASRKGQTEAFF. Here the CDR3 DNA reads TGTGCCAGCAGGAAAGGTCAGACTGAAGCTTTCTTT.

The V call is TRBV14, the J call TRBJ1-1; D unclear. From germline, CDR1 is SGHDN and CDR2 FVKESK. Between the trimmed V and J ends, which lost 1 base and 0 bases, there was a span of 3 bases. The CDR3 is 13 amino acids. CDR3 DNA: TGTGCCAGCAGCCAAGTCATGAACACTGAAGCTTTCTTT. Protein sequence: CASSQVMNTEAFF.

The rearrangement uses TRBV7-2 and TRBJ2-3, with no clear D. With 5 bases removed from V and 1 base from J, the gap between germline ends came to 10 bases. Germline V gene sequence: CDR1 SGHTA, CDR2 FQGNSA. This CDR3 is built from 14 residues. CDR3 bases: TGTGCCAGCAGCACAACACCTCGCACAGATACGCAGTATTTT. This encodes CASSTTPRTDTQYF.

The chain joins TRBV7-9 to TRBJ1-1; D is unresolved. This CDR3 spans 12 amino acids. The germline V gene has CDR1 SEHNR and CDR2 FQNEAQ (reference sequence). V lost 3 bases and J lost 0, with 2 bases in between. CDR3 in DNA: TGTGCCAGCAGCTTTATGAACACTGAAGCTTTCTTT. Its translation: CASSFMNTEAFF.

This chain uses TRBV25-1 with TRBJ2-2; D is unclear. Germline CDR1 and CDR2: MGHDK and SYGVNS. This CDR3 comprises 14 residues. V lost 0 bases and J lost 5, with 7 bases in between. CDR3 sequence reads: CASSEYMDTGELFF. The CDR3 coding sequence is TGTGCCAGCAGTGAATATATGGATACCGGGGAGCTGTTTTTT.